The 10 T cell receptor beta chains presented below share a single source sample, sequenced in a study of human T cells and chemical hapten exposure. Stated time point: patch test 1, 2 weeks after DPC sensitization. The treatment here: therapeutic diphenylcyclopropenone sensitization with weekly scalp DPC. Each CDR3 protein is one row after TCRdb ran MiXCR on the RACE reads. The data show approximately 82,000 distinct CDR3 sequences, with 10% to 13% seen just once and around 2.2% held by the top ten. Here the sequenced sample was whole blood, taken in connection with sensitization to the hapten diphenylcyclopropenone (DPC). These receptors came from a man aged 40-50 years with alopecia areata. Some clones in this sample may be carry-over from other donors' samples.

The V gene is TRBV3-1, the J gene TRBJ2-1, with D maybe TRBD1 (6 bases). Trimming removed 1 base from V and 0 bases from J, with 10 bases in between. The CDR3 extends over 16 amino acids. Germline V CDR1 and CDR2: LGHDT, YNNKEL (reference sequence). For the CDR3, the DNA is TGTGCCAGCAGCCAAGTTAGGGGGAACTCCTACAATGAGCAGTTCTTC. As protein: CASSQVRGNSYNEQFF.

This clonotype showed up many times. The rearrangement joins TRBV6-5 to TRBJ1-4, with TRBD1 matching 7 bases. CDR1 and CDR2 from the germline V gene are MNHEY and SVGAGI. With 4 bases clipped from V and 8 bases from J, the junction kept 13 bases outside the gene matches. The length of the CDR3 is 16 residues. The CDR3 DNA follows: TGTGCCAGCAGTTTGGGGACCAACAGGGGATTCGAAAAACTGTTTTTT. Translating gives CASSLGTNRGFEKLFF.

This clonotype was counted at least ten times. J is TRBJ1-1 and V is TRBV24-1, with 7 nucleotides matching TRBD1. CDR1 is KGHDR, CDR2 SFDVKD, per germline. There are 13 residues in the CDR3. Trimming took 7 bases from V and 2 from J; bases not matched to a gene: 3. CDR3 loop: CATSRQGNTEAFF. As DNA, the CDR3 is TGTGCCACCAGCAGACAGGGAAACACTGAAGCTTTCTTT.

At least ten counts were recorded for this clonotype. As DNA, the CDR3 is TGTGCCAGCAGTACTTGGACAGGGACGAACACTGAAGCTTTCTTT. This sequence encodes CASSTWTGTNTEAFF. The chain has TRBV12-3 or TRBV12-4 and TRBJ1-1; 8 nucleotides agree with TRBD1. There are 15 residues in the CDR3. Trimming at V came to 5 bases and at J to 1 base, leaving 6 bases not matched to a gene.

This clonotype was observed many times. The V call is TRBV6-5, the J call TRBJ2-1, with TRBD2 matching 11 bases. The CDR3 is made up of 18 amino acids. The V gene's germline CDR1 is MNHEY and CDR2 SVGAGI. V gave up 0 bases and J gave up 4 bases; unmatched junction bases: 8. The CDR3 loop reads CASSYSKLAGVSYNEQFF. The CDR3 DNA reads as TGTGCCAGCAGTTACTCGAAACTAGCGGGAGTCTCTTACAATGAGCAGTTCTTC.

This chain uses TRBV20-1 with TRBJ2-3; possibly TRBD1 for D (5 bases). The CDR3 has 13 amino acids. Germline V CDR1 and CDR2: DFQATT, SNEGSKA (reference sequence). The V gene lost 8 bases and the J gene lost 0 bases, with 12 bases spanning the gap. The CDR3 nucleotides are TGCAGTTACACCAGGGTTAGCACAGATACGCAGTATTTT. Translating it yields CSYTRVSTDTQYF.

This clonotype was counted at least ten times. The chain combines TRBV7-6 with TRBJ2-5; D is undetermined. Germline V gene data show CDR1 as SGHVS and CDR2 as FNYEAQ. Trimming cost V 2 bases and J 1 base, with 5 bases left between them. The CDR3 consists of 13 residues. CDR3 in DNA: TGTGCCAGCAGCTTACCTCCCCAAGAGACCCAGTACTTC. Translation: CASSLPPQETQYF.

This clonotype has at least ten counts. The chain is built from TRBV7-8 and TRBJ2-1, with 12 bases fitting TRBD2. CDR1 SGHVS and CDR2 FQNEAQ come from the germline V gene. The J segment lost 7 bases and the V segment lost 2 bases, leaving 3 bases of the junction unmatched. The CDR3 runs to 15 residues. The CDR3 here is CASSLLAGGGNEQFF. The CDR3 nucleotides read TGTGCCAGCAGCTTACTAGCGGGGGGGGGGAATGAGCAGTTCTTC. Using reference TRBV7-8 and TRBJ2-1 for the parts outside the CDR3, the full variable domain is GAGVSQSPRYKVAKRGQDVALRCDPISGHVSLFWYQQALGQGPEFLTYFQNEAQLDKSGLPSDRFFAERPEGSVSTLKIQRTQQEDSAVYLCASSLLAGGGNEQFFGPGTRLTVL.

V and J are TRBV12-3 or TRBV12-4 and TRBJ2-3, with D uncertain. This CDR3 region has 12 residues. The germline V and J ends were trimmed by 2 bases and 6 bases, with 6 bases remaining between them. The DNA of the CDR3 is TGTGCCAGCAGTTTATGGAGCGATACGCAGTATTTT. This codes for CASSLWSDTQYF.

This clonotype was picked up a small number of times. The chain is built from TRBV6-1 and TRBJ2-1; 8 positions match TRBD1. This CDR3 is 15 amino acids long. In germline, CDR1 is MNHNS, CDR2 SASEGT. Trimming at V came to 4 bases and at J to 5 bases, leaving 7 bases not matched to a gene. In DNA form, the CDR3 reads TGTGCCAGCAGTGCCAGGGGGCCGGTGGACAATGAGCAGTTCTTC. Translated, it gives CASSARGPVDNEQFF.